This TCR beta chain is from a study of cytomegalovirus exposure and HLA in healthy donors. This clone was detected only once. What it binds is not known. The primer mix had 60 Vbeta and 13 Jbeta primers. Clones were read by immunoSEQ multiplex PCR, and TCRdb kept only the in-frame ones, dropping some. The sample carries 50,000 to 70,000 clones, less than 70% recorded once. Points from the study as a whole: In a later analysis, 15,000 to 20,000 TCR beta sequences were associated with HLA alleles at 0.05 false discovery rate.

V gave up 6 bases and J gave up 3 bases, with 6 bases separating them. CDR3 size: 11 residues. Germline loops: CDR1 MNHNS, CDR2 SASEGT. Sequencing was performed on PBMCs. The chain is built from TRBV6-1 and TRBJ2-7; D call uncertain. The sequence derives from a man under 40 in good health and CMV-seronegative. CDR3 nucleotides: TGTGCCAGCAGCGCCGGCTACGAGCAGTACTTC. Its translation: CASSAGYEQYF.